Below are 2 T cell receptor beta chains sequenced from a single sample in a study of identical twins' blood T cells. TCRdb passed the 5' RACE reads through MiXCR, listing each CDR3 protein once. The profile shows about 370,000 distinct CDR3 sequences, 28% of them singletons. Sequences were obtained from PBMCs. The receptors stem from a woman aged 18 to 50 in good health.

This chain connects TRBV2 to TRBJ1-1; no firm D call. The V end was cut by 6 bases, the J end by 4 bases, with 12 bases between. Per the germline V gene, CDR1 is SNHLY and CDR2 is FYNNEI. The CDR3 covers 13 residues. CDR3 loop: CASRASSGTEAFF. The CDR3 DNA sequence: TGTGCCAGCAGGGCCTCGTCAGGCACTGAAGCTTTCTTT.

This clonotype appeared a few times. V is TRBV18 and J is TRBJ2-6; no firm D call. Germline CDR1 reads KGHSH; CDR2 reads LQKENI. V was shortened by 2 bases and J by 0 bases, with 5 bases between the two germline ends. The CDR3 length is 15 residues. CDR3 amino acids: CASSPISSGANVLTF. As DNA, the CDR3 is TGTGCCAGCTCACCAATTTCCTCTGGGGCCAACGTCCTGACTTTC.